The 24 T cell receptor beta chains below all came from one sample that was sequenced in a study of T cell responses to AZD1222 COVID-19 vaccine. TCRdb's table, derived via immunoSEQ multiplex PCR, lists solely in-frame clones and lacks some. Among 95,000 to 110,000 clones listed, about 88% were seen once. The sample consisted of peripheral blood, taken on day 0 of AZD1222 vaccination. The receptors were sampled from an adult in good health.

The chain is built from TRBV5-6 and TRBJ2-7, with D possibly TRBD1 on 5 matching bases. The CDR3 is 14 residues long. The V gene lost 0 bases and the J gene lost 3 bases, with 10 bases spanning the gap. Germline V gene data show CDR1 as SGHDT and CDR2 as YYEEEE. The CDR3 coding sequence is TGTGCCAGCAGCTTGGAGATTAGGGGCTACGAGCAGTACTTC. Translated, it gives CASSLEIRGYEQYF.

In its sample, this clone was seen once. The chain is built from TRBV6-1 and TRBJ1-3; D is undetermined. Per the germline V gene, CDR1 is MNHNS and CDR2 is SASEGT. Trimming cost V 0 bases and J 1 base, with 10 bases left between them. The CDR3 covers 16 residues. This chain's CDR3 is CASSEAWAGSGNTIYF. The CDR3 DNA follows: TGTGCCAGCAGTGAAGCATGGGCGGGATCTGGAAACACCATATATTTT.

This clone was counted only a few times. The J gene is TRBJ1-1, the V gene TRBV29-1; tentatively, D is TRBD1 (5 bases). Germline assignment: CDR1 SQVTM and CDR2 ANQGSEA. V was cut by 2 bases and J by 3 bases, with 16 bases left in between. There are 15 residues in the CDR3. The CDR3 is CSVERQGGSHTEAFF. CDR3 coding DNA: TGCAGCGTTGAACGTCAGGGCGGCAGTCACACTGAAGCTTTCTTT.

The chain recombines TRBV3-1 (or the pseudogene TRBV3-2) with TRBJ2-7, with a tentative D call TRBD2 (5 bases). Trimming stripped 1 base from V and 6 bases from J, with 10 bases between. There are 13 residues in the CDR3. Germline-derived CDR1 and CDR2 are LGHDT and YNNKEL (reference sequence). CDR3 in amino acids: CASSQVPGGEQYF. As DNA, the CDR3 is TGTGCCAGCAGCCAAGTCCCAGGAGGCGAGCAGTACTTC.

V usage is TRBV27 and J usage is TRBJ2-5; D is undetermined. Trimming stripped 0 bases from V and 4 bases from J, with 6 bases between. Germline V gives CDR1 MNHEY, CDR2 SMNVEV (reference sequence). This CDR3 comprises 13 residues. CDR3 DNA sequence: TGTGCCAGCAGTTTATCTTGGGGAGAGACCCAGTACTTC. This codes for CASSLSWGETQYF.

The V gene is TRBV30, the J gene TRBJ1-6; no reliable D call. CDR3 size: 14 residues. Deletions cut 2 bases from V and 4 bases from J, with 9 bases between. Germline V gene data show CDR1 as GTSNPN and CDR2 as SVGIG (reference sequence). CDR3 amino acids: CAWSSAAYNSPLHF. The CDR3 bases are TGTGCCTGGAGTTCAGCGGCGTATAATTCACCCCTCCACTTT.

The chain employs TRBV2 and TRBJ2-5, with 8 bases that match TRBD2. Germline lookup yields CDR1 SNHLY and CDR2 FYNNEI. V gave up 3 bases and J gave up 5 bases; unmatched junction bases: 17. The CDR3 is 18 amino acids. DNA of the CDR3: TGTGCCAGCAGTGATTTCACTAGCGGACCTACCCCGGGGGAGACCCAGTACTTC. It codes for CASSDFTSGPTPGETQYF.

J is TRBJ1-5 and V is TRBV6-5; no clear D. CDR1 MNHEY and CDR2 SVGAGI come from the germline V gene. The ends were cut back, 6 bases at V and 6 bases at J, with 12 bases in the middle. The CDR3 loop spans 13 amino acids. CDR3 in amino acids: CASSGRPGQPQHF. CDR3 nucleotide sequence: TGTGCCAGCAGCGGACGGCCCGGTCAGCCCCAGCATTTT.

V usage is TRBV11-2 and J usage is TRBJ2-7; 10 bases are a match to TRBD2. Germline values: CDR1 SGHAT, CDR2 FQNNGV. The junction had 14 bases not matched to a gene; V was cut back by 5 bases and J by 1 base. CDR3 length equals 18 residues. This CDR3 is CASSPSALLAGESYEQYF. The CDR3 DNA sequence: TGTGCCAGCAGCCCAAGTGCCCTCCTAGCGGGGGAGTCCTACGAGCAGTACTTC.

The rearrangement uses TRBV5-1 and TRBJ1-1; a weak D match, TRBD1 (5 bases). Germline V gives CDR1 SGHRS, CDR2 YFSETQ. CDR3 size: 13 residues. With 1 base removed from V and 3 bases from J, the gap between germline ends came to 7 bases. DNA for the CDR3: TGCGCCAGCAGCTTGTGGGGGGACACTGAAGCTTTCTTT. Residues: CASSLWGDTEAFF.

The chain joins TRBV5-1 to TRBJ2-7, with TRBD1 identical over 8 bases. CDR3 size: 14 residues. The junction had 5 bases not matched to a gene; V was cut back by 4 bases and J by 2 bases. CDR1 and CDR2 from the germline V gene are SGHRS and YFSETQ. The CDR3 sequence is CASSPRTGPYEQYF. In DNA, the CDR3 is TGCGCCAGCAGCCCCAGGACAGGGCCCTACGAGCAGTACTTC.

The V and J genes are TRBV5-1 and TRBJ2-1, with D unclear. The CDR3 contains 15 residues. Trimming cost V 2 bases and J 0 bases, with 9 bases left between them. Germline V gene sequence: CDR1 SGHRS, CDR2 YFSETQ. The chain's CDR3 is CASSFSGSSYNEQFF. DNA of the CDR3: TGCGCCAGCAGCTTTTCAGGTAGCTCCTACAATGAGCAGTTCTTC.

In its sample, this clone was seen a few times. The chain couples TRBV7-2 to TRBJ2-5; TRBD2 matches 14 bases. V dropped 3 bases and J dropped 1; count of bases not matched to a gene: 1. Looked up from germline, CDR1 is SGHTA and CDR2 is FQGNSA. The CDR3 has 16 amino acids. CDR3 nucleotide sequence: TGTGCCAGCAGCTTTGGGACTAGCGGGGGCCAAGAGACCCAGTACTTC. This gives the protein CASSFGTSGGQETQYF.

This clone has just one count. V and J are TRBV2 and TRBJ1-3, with D unresolved. The V gene lost 3 bases and the J gene lost 4 bases, with 10 bases spanning the gap. The CDR3 is 14 residues long. CDR1 SNHLY and CDR2 FYNNEI come from the germline V gene. The chain's CDR3 is CASSDWGRGNTIYF. In DNA, the CDR3 is TGTGCCAGCAGTGACTGGGGTCGAGGAAACACCATATATTTT.

V and J are TRBV5-1 and TRBJ2-3, with a tentative D call TRBD1 (5 bases). The CDR3 totals 15 residues. The germline CDR1 and CDR2 sequences are SGHRS and YFSETQ. V dropped 1 base and J dropped 1 base, with 10 bases sitting between them. The CDR3 reads CASSLSDSRTDTQYF. The CDR3 region has the DNA TGCGCCAGCAGCTTGTCCGACAGCCGCACAGATACGCAGTATTTT.

The J gene is TRBJ1-2, the V gene TRBV5-1, with D perhaps TRBD1 (6 bases). Germline V gives CDR1 SGHRS, CDR2 YFSETQ. The length of the CDR3 is 13 residues. The ends were cut back, 5 bases at V and 2 bases at J, with 10 bases in the middle. The CDR3 DNA follows: TGCGCCAGCAGAACGGACAGCAACTATGGCTACACCTTC. This translates into CASRTDSNYGYTF.

A single count supports this clone. V and J are TRBV7-8 and TRBJ2-5; TRBD2 agrees at 11 bases. V lost 2 bases to trimming and J lost 3 bases; unmatched junction nucleotides: 5. The germline CDR1 and CDR2 sequences are SGHVS and FQNEAQ. The CDR3 is 16 amino acids. As DNA, the CDR3 is TGTGCCAGCAGCTTATCCCTAGCGGGGGGTAAAGAGACCCAGTACTTC. Protein: CASSLSLAGGKETQYF.

The rearrangement links TRBV30 to TRBJ2-5, with TRBD2 identical over 13 bases. Per the germline V gene, CDR1 is GTSNPN and CDR2 is SVGIG (reference sequence). V was pared by 3 bases and J by 1 base, with 8 bases of the junction left unmatched. The CDR3 covers 17 residues. CDR3 in amino acids: CAWSTGLAGATQETQYF. The DNA of the CDR3 is TGTGCCTGGAGCACAGGACTAGCGGGGGCGACCCAAGAGACCCAGTACTTC.

V is TRBV11-2 and J is TRBJ1-6; no definite D call. Trimming shortened V by 1 base and J by 9 bases, and 10 bases separated the two germline ends. Germline V gene data show CDR1 as SGHAT and CDR2 as FQNNGV. This CDR3 has 14 residues. DNA of the CDR3: TGTGCCAGCAGCTTAGTTCTGTTAGTTTCACCCCTCCACTTT. Residues: CASSLVLLVSPLHF.

This chain joins TRBV2 and TRBJ1-2; D is ambiguous. This CDR3 has 12 residues. CDR1 and CDR2 (germline): SNHLY, FYNNEI. Trimming cost V 11 bases and J 5 bases, with 15 bases left between them. The CDR3 here is CAADKGRYGYTF. DNA for the CDR3: TGTGCCGCCGACAAAGGGCGTTATGGCTACACCTTC.

In this sample, this clone turned up a few times. The chain is built from TRBV7-9 and TRBJ1-1; D is undetermined. Deletions cut 2 bases from V and 0 bases from J, with 4 bases between. Germline V gene lookup returns CDR1 SEHNR and CDR2 FQNEAQ (reference sequence). The CDR3 extends over 13 amino acids. The CDR3 region is CASSLNVNTEAFF. In nucleotides, the CDR3 is TGTGCCAGCAGCTTAAACGTGAACACTGAAGCTTTCTTT.

The rearrangement links TRBV11-2 to TRBJ1-1; TRBD1 agrees at 9 bases. This CDR3 has 15 residues. Germline V gene data show CDR1 as SGHAT and CDR2 as FQNNGV. J was trimmed by 3 bases and V by 4 bases; bases with no gene match: 6. The CDR3, as DNA: TGTGCCAGCAGCTACGGGACAGGGAAGGACACTGAAGCTTTCTTT. This codes for CASSYGTGKDTEAFF.

The chain employs TRBV9 and TRBJ1-3; 10 nucleotides agree with TRBD1. The V gene end was trimmed by 6 bases and the J gene end by 2 bases; junction bases not matched to a gene: 2. CDR3 length equals 14 residues. CDR1 is SGDLS, CDR2 YYNGEE, per germline. The CDR3 DNA reads as TGTGCCAGCATGGGGACAGGGGCTGGAAACACCATATATTTT. Its protein product is CASMGTGAGNTIYF.

V usage is TRBV27 and J usage is TRBJ1-1; D not resolved. The germline CDR1 and CDR2 sequences are MNHEY and SMNVEV (reference sequence). The CDR3 length is 13 residues. V was pared by 1 base and J by 0 bases, with 3 bases between. CDR3 DNA: TGTGCCAGCAGTTTATATGTGAACACTGAAGCTTTCTTT. Amino acids: CASSLYVNTEAFF.